The 18 T cell receptor beta chains below were found in one sample sequenced in a study of beta chain features in type 1 diabetes. The authors reverse transcribed all of the isolated RNA, so sequencing captured expressed TCRB transcripts. This table comes from immunoSEQ multiplex PCR, and its TCRdb copy is limited to in-frame clones, with some not included. Of 200,000 to 250,000 clones in the sample, about 70% were seen once. Specimen: naive CD4+ T cells from blood. Receptors originate from a young man in good health.

The chain links TRBV4-2 to TRBJ1-4; 10 nucleotides agree with TRBD1. With 0 bases clipped from V and 6 bases from J, the junction kept 1 base outside the gene matches. Per germline, CDR1 LGHNA and CDR2 YNFKEQ. CDR3 length equals 15 residues. The CDR3 loop is CASSQDGTGDEKLFF. The CDR3 DNA sequence: TGTGCCAGCAGCCAAGATGGGACAGGGGATGAAAAACTGTTTTTT.

V and J are TRBV15 and TRBJ1-2; tentative D call: TRBD1 (5 bases). CDR1 and CDR2 (germline): LNHNV, YYDKDF (reference sequence). The germline V and J ends were trimmed by 3 bases and 2 bases, with 10 bases remaining between them. The CDR3 is made up of 14 amino acids. The CDR3 is CATSSGATNYGYTF. The DNA for the CDR3 is TGTGCCACCAGCAGCGGGGCAACCAACTATGGCTACACCTTC.

A few counts support this clone. This CDR3 is also generated by other DNA sequences in the sample. This chain connects TRBV30 to TRBJ1-2, with D hard to call. This CDR3 is 11 amino acids long. Germline CDR1 GTSNPN, CDR2 SVGIG (reference sequence). V shed 3 bases and J shed 2 bases, with 4 bases lying between them. DNA of the CDR3: TGTGCCTGGAGCTTAAACTATGGCTACACCTTC. Amino acid sequence: CAWSLNYGYTF.

The chain uses TRBV29-1 and TRBJ1-6; 7 positions agree with TRBD1. The trim removed 3 bases at V and 14 bases at J, leaving 4 bases unmatched. Germline assignment: CDR1 SQVTM and CDR2 ANQGSEA. This CDR3 is 11 amino acids long. Here the CDR3 reads CSVDQGGTLHF. For the CDR3, the DNA is TGCAGCGTTGACCAGGGGGGTACCCTCCACTTT.

Concerning this clone: Different DNA sequences within this sample yield the same CDR3. V usage is TRBV29-1 and J usage is TRBJ2-2; D may be TRBD1 (5 bases). This CDR3 has 14 amino acids. V was pared by 4 bases and J by 2 bases, with 11 bases between. CDR1 is SQVTM and CDR2 is ANQGSEA in the germline V gene. CDR3 sequence reads: CSVGQGPNTGELFF. Here the CDR3 DNA reads TGCAGCGTTGGCCAGGGTCCAAACACCGGGGAGCTGTTTTTT.

The V gene is TRBV15, the J gene TRBJ2-1; possible D gene TRBD2, 5 bases. The CDR3 totals 16 residues. V lost 3 bases and J 7 bases, leaving 19 bases between the germline ends. Germline V gives CDR1 LNHNV, CDR2 YYDKDF (reference sequence). CDR3 region: CATSSSTGNSWNEQFF. The CDR3 DNA reads as TGTGCCACCAGCAGTAGTACCGGGAACTCGTGGAATGAGCAGTTCTTC.

The gene calls are TRBV30 and TRBJ1-6; possibly TRBD1 for D (5 bases). Trimming shortened V by 4 bases and J by 14 bases, and 15 bases separated the two germline ends. The CDR3 consists of 12 residues. In germline, CDR1 is GTSNPN, CDR2 SVGIG (reference sequence). The CDR3 DNA is TGTGCCTGGACGTTGGGGCCCGGGACCCTCCACTTT. It encodes CAWTLGPGTLHF.

This clone was picked up a small number of times. This rearrangement joins TRBV7-2 to TRBJ1-1, with 7 bases that match TRBD1. The CDR3 runs 17 residues. CDR1 SGHTA and CDR2 FQGNSA come from the germline V gene. J lost 0 bases, V lost 0 bases, and 7 bases had no gene match. The CDR3 reads CASSLAAGTVMNTEAFF. The CDR3, as DNA: TGTGCCAGCAGCTTAGCCGCCGGGACAGTGATGAACACTGAAGCTTTCTTT.

In its sample, this clone was seen a few times. CDR3 coding DNA: TGTGCCAGCAGCGACGCCCCTCCCCCTCAGCCCCAGCATTTT. Residues: CASSDAPPPQPQHF. V gene TRBV7-2 combines with J gene TRBJ1-5, with D uncertain. Trimming removed 5 bases from V and 6 bases from J, with 14 bases in between. Looked up from germline, CDR1 is SGHTA and CDR2 is FQGNSA. The CDR3 is 14 residues long.

The chain is built from TRBV9 and TRBJ1-2; TRBD1 aligns across 7 bases. The CDR3 totals 14 residues. V was clipped by 6 bases and J by 5 bases; unmatched bases: 10. CDR1 is SGDLS, CDR2 YYNGEE, per germline. The chain's CDR3 is CASTQGGTVYGYTF. CDR3 sequence (DNA): TGTGCCAGCACCCAGGGGGGCACAGTATATGGCTACACCTTC.

This chain uses TRBV18 with TRBJ2-7, with a tentative D call TRBD2 (6 bases). The CDR3 runs to 15 residues. Per germline, CDR1 KGHSH and CDR2 LQKENI. The V end was cut by 2 bases, the J end by 3 bases, with 14 bases between. CDR3 sequence (DNA): TGTGCCAGCTCACCAAGGGCTAGCGAGAACTACGAGCAGTACTTC. Amino acid sequence: CASSPRASENYEQYF.

This clone was counted once. The gene calls are TRBV9 and TRBJ2-1; D ambiguous. The V end was cut by 3 bases, the J end by 2 bases, with 3 bases between. Germline CDR1 and CDR2: SGDLS and YYNGEE. The length of the CDR3 is 12 residues. CDR3: CASSDPYNEQFF. The CDR3, as DNA: TGTGCCAGCAGCGATCCCTACAATGAGCAGTTCTTC.

The V and J genes are TRBV5-1 and TRBJ2-5, with TRBD1 as a possible D gene (6 bases). The length of the CDR3 is 15 residues. The ends were cut back, 2 bases at V and 3 bases at J, with 14 bases in the middle. Germline V gives CDR1 SGHRS, CDR2 YFSETQ. This CDR3 reads CASSLTGYREETQYF. The DNA of the CDR3 is TGCGCCAGCAGCTTAACAGGGTATCGGGAAGAGACCCAGTACTTC.

This rearrangement joins TRBV30 to TRBJ1-3, with D hard to call. CDR3 length: 13 amino acids. Trimming stripped 3 bases from V and 1 base from J, with 7 bases between. Germline CDR1 reads GTSNPN; CDR2 reads SVGIG (reference sequence). CDR3: CAWSGSSGNTIYF. DNA of the CDR3: TGTGCCTGGAGCGGGAGTTCTGGAAACACCATATATTTT.

In this sample, this clone turned up a few times. The rearrangement links TRBV29-1 to TRBJ1-1; D is possibly TRBD1 (5 bases). Germline V lookup: CDR1 SQVTM, CDR2 ANQGSEA. The CDR3 loop spans 14 amino acids. The V end was cut by 8 bases, the J end by 3 bases, with 19 bases between. CDR3 sequence reads: CSSAKLTDYTEAFF. In nucleotides, the CDR3 is TGCAGCTCCGCTAAATTGACAGACTACACTGAAGCTTTCTTT.

This chain uses TRBV30 with TRBJ2-7; 9 nucleotides agree with TRBD1. The germline V gene encodes CDR1 GTSNPN and CDR2 SVGIG (reference sequence). The V gene end was trimmed by 1 base and the J gene end by 4 bases; junction bases not matched to a gene: 8. The length of the CDR3 is 15 residues. The CDR3 nucleotides are TGTGCCTGGAGTGCGAAGGACAGGGGAGGGTACGAGCAGTACTTC. Translating it yields CAWSAKDRGGYEQYF.

The chain has TRBV10-3 and TRBJ2-7; D not resolved. The CDR3 loop spans 14 amino acids. Trimming shortened V by 2 bases and J by 4 bases, and 12 bases separated the two germline ends. CDR1 ENHRY and CDR2 SYGVKD come from the germline V gene. The CDR3 DNA is TGTGCCATCAGTGAGAGTGTGGGATCGTACGAGCAGTACTTC. Amino acid sequence: CAISESVGSYEQYF.

The chain carries TRBV4-1 and TRBJ2-5, with D perhaps matching TRBD2 (6 bases). Germline-derived CDR1 and CDR2 are MGHRA and YSYEKL. This CDR3 region has 14 residues. The V and J ends lost 3 bases and 3 bases respectively, with 11 bases between them. CDR3 protein: CASSHGGKKETQYF. DNA for the CDR3: TGCGCCAGCAGCCACGGAGGGAAGAAAGAGACCCAGTACTTC.